This entry lists 3 T cell receptor beta chains sequenced from one sample in a study of cytomegalovirus exposure and HLA in healthy donors. With 60 Vbeta and 13 Jbeta primers, the PCR was carried out. Assay used: immunoSEQ multiplex PCR; TCRdb lists only in-frame clones, some missing. The repertoire holds fewer than 250,000 clones, with 70% to 75% as singletons. The sample taken for sequencing was PBMCs. The receptors here all came from a woman in her twenties or thirties in good health and CMV-seropositive.

The gene calls are TRBV10-3 and TRBJ2-2; TRBD1 matches 7 bases. The V gene's germline CDR1 is ENHRY and CDR2 SYGVKD. V lost 1 base to trimming and J lost 3 bases; unmatched junction nucleotides: 5. The CDR3 has 16 amino acids. The DNA for the CDR3 is TGTGCCATCAGTGAGTGGAGACAGGGAGACACCGGGGAGCTGTTTTTT. Encoded protein: CAISEWRQGDTGELFF.

This clone showed up just a few times. This sequence joins TRBV28 and TRBJ2-1, with 10 bases identical to TRBD2. The CDR3 has 15 amino acids. V was pared by 7 bases and J by 4 bases, with 7 bases of the junction left unmatched. The germline CDR1 and CDR2 sequences are MDHEN and SYDVKM. CDR3 loop: CASTALLAGYNEQFF. The CDR3 bases are TGTGCCAGCACCGCCCTACTAGCGGGATACAATGAGCAGTTCTTC.

CDR3 sequence: CASSLEGGSYNEQFF. The CDR3 DNA follows: TGTGCCAGCAGCTTAGAAGGCGGGAGCTACAATGAGCAGTTCTTC. The chain links TRBV7-2 to TRBJ2-1; TRBD2 agrees at 7 bases. There are 15 residues in the CDR3. CDR1 and CDR2 (germline): SGHTA, FQGNSA. V shed 1 base and J 3 bases; nucleotides not matched to a gene: 3.